One and the same sample provided the 30 T cell receptor beta chains below, sequenced in a study of molecular identifiers for immune sequencing clone quantification. Each CDR3 protein gets one entry after TCRdb re-called the PCR reads with MiXCR. The sample lists 40,000 to 65,000 distinct CDR3 sequences; around 34% were seen once. The source material was naive CD8+ T cells from blood, with Jurkat cell RNA spiked in. Subset here: FACS-sorted CD8+CD4-CCR7+CD45RA+ naive T cells. These receptor sequences come from a human donor in good health. Some libraries in this study had Jurkat cell RNA spiked in.

This clonotype was recorded at least ten times. This sequence joins TRBV14 and TRBJ2-5, with D uncertain. Germline-derived CDR1 and CDR2 are SGHDN and FVKESK. The CDR3 is 13 amino acids. Trimming removed 4 bases from V and 2 bases from J, with 8 bases in between. DNA of the CDR3: TGTGCCAGCAGCCTATGGCAGCAAGAGACCCAGTACTTC. Its translation: CASSLWQQETQYF.

The chain joins TRBV6-5 to TRBJ2-7, with 11 bases fitting TRBD1. The germline V gene encodes CDR1 MNHEY and CDR2 SVGAGI. V gave up 0 bases and J gave up 6 bases; unmatched junction bases: 1. The CDR3 contains 14 residues. The DNA of the CDR3 is TGTGCCAGCAGTTACTCGGGGACAGGGGGCGAGCAGTACTTC. Residues: CASSYSGTGGEQYF.

This clonotype was seen only a few times. The chain has TRBV7-6 and TRBJ2-5, with TRBD2 identical over 9 bases. From germline, CDR1 is SGHVS and CDR2 FNYEAQ. This CDR3 spans 14 amino acids. V shed 4 bases, J shed 5 bases, and the junction held 5 bases outside the gene matches. CDR3 sequence reads: CASSSGLAIETQYF. The CDR3 coding sequence is TGTGCCAGCAGCTCGGGACTAGCTATTGAGACCCAGTACTTC.

This clonotype was recorded a few times. The rearrangement uses TRBV19 and TRBJ2-6; D is ambiguous. The CDR3 runs 15 residues. The germline V and J ends were trimmed by 7 bases and 0 bases, with 10 bases remaining between them. Germline V gene data show CDR1 as LNHDA and CDR2 as SQIVND (reference sequence). The CDR3 region is CASTPWASGANVLTF. The CDR3 DNA follows: TGTGCCAGTACCCCTTGGGCCTCTGGGGCCAACGTCCTGACTTTC.

About this clonotype itself: With a much larger clone just one base away, this may be a read error. V usage is TRBV12-3 or TRBV12-4 and J usage is TRBJ2-7, with 9 bases identical to TRBD1. This CDR3 has 14 residues. The ends lost 3 bases at V and 4 bases at J; junction bases unmatched: 4. CDR3 residues: CASSFGTGYYEQYF. The CDR3, as DNA: TGTGCCAGCAGTTTTGGGACAGGGTATTACGAGCAGTACTTC.

Concerning this clonotype: A read error may produce the germline difference seen at one junction end. The chain joins TRBV28 to TRBJ2-7, with 7 bases lining up with TRBD1. The CDR3 covers 13 residues. Germline assignment: CDR1 MDHEN and CDR2 SYDVKM. The CDR3 is CASSFPTDREPYF. CDR3 nucleotide sequence: TGTGCCAGCAGTTTCCCCACCGACAGGGAGCCGTACTTC.

Regarding this clonotype: It may be a read error: a sequence one base away is much more abundant. The V and J genes are TRBV6-5 and TRBJ2-7; D uncertain. The V end lost 4 bases, the J end lost 7 bases, and 8 bases lay between the germline ends. The length of the CDR3 is 11 residues. Looked up from germline, CDR1 is MNHEY and CDR2 is SVGAGI. Here the CDR3 reads CASSSIWEQYF. CDR3 nucleotide sequence: TGTGCCAGCAGTTCCATATGGGAGCAGTACTTC.

This chain uses TRBV3-1 with TRBJ2-4, with D perhaps matching TRBD1 (5 bases). The CDR3 covers 19 residues. Per germline, CDR1 LGHDT and CDR2 YNNKEL (reference sequence). The germline V and J ends were trimmed by 0 bases and 0 bases, with 18 bases remaining between them. For the CDR3, the DNA is TGTGCCAGCAGCCAAGAAGGGGCTAAGTGTGTAATAGCCAAAAACATTCAGTACTTC. This codes for CASSQEGAKCVIAKNIQYF.

A word on this clonotype: A read error is possible here, since a much larger clone lies one base away. This rearrangement joins TRBV7-8 to TRBJ2-1; possibly TRBD1 for D (6 bases). This CDR3 is 16 amino acids long. The V gene's germline CDR1 is SGHVS and CDR2 FQNEAQ. The V end was cut by 6 bases, the J end by 0 bases, with 15 bases between. In nucleotides, the CDR3 is TGTGCCAGCAGTAGACCGGGACAAAGCTCCTACAATGAGCAGTTCTTC. This encodes CASSRPGQSSYNEQFF.

Concerning this clonotype itself: This clone may be a read error of a much larger clone one base away. The CDR3 loop is CASSVWDRSYEQYF. The DNA of the CDR3 is TGTGCCAGCAGTGTGTGGGACCGCTCCTACGAGCAGTACTTC. The chain joins TRBV28 to TRBJ2-7; D may be TRBD1 or TRBD2 (5 bases each). Germline lookup yields CDR1 MDHEN and CDR2 SYDVKM. This CDR3 has 14 amino acids. V was pared by 5 bases and J by 0 bases, with 11 bases between. The full variable domain, rest sourced from reference TRBV28 and TRBJ2-7, is DVKVTQSSRYLVKRTGEKVFLECVQDMDHENMFWYRQDPGLGLRLIYFSYDVKMKEKGDIPEGYSVSREKKERFSLILESASTNQTSMYLCASSVWDRSYEQYFGPGTRLTVT.

This chain links TRBV20-1 with TRBJ2-7; possibly TRBD2 for D (6 bases). CDR1 is DFQATT and CDR2 is SNEGSKA in the germline V gene (reference sequence). V was pared by 4 bases and J by 2 bases, with 12 bases between. This CDR3 region has 13 residues. The CDR3 nucleotides read TGCAGTGCTACAGTAGCGGACCCCTACGAGCAGTACTTC. This codes for CSATVADPYEQYF.

Comments on this clonotype: This may come from a read error, since a much larger clone is one base off. The conserved closing phenylalanine or tryptophan is absent in this CDR3, likely reflecting a read error. The V and J genes are TRBV7-2 and TRBJ2-5; D is possibly TRBD1 (6 bases). V lost 1 base and J 1 base, leaving 10 bases between the germline ends. Germline CDR1 SGHTA, CDR2 FQGNSA. The CDR3 is 15 residues long. The CDR3, as DNA: TGTGCCAGCAGCTTAGTACGGACAGCCCAAGAGACCCAGTACTCC. Translated: CASSLVRTAQETQYS.

A note on this clonotype: Germline and junction disagree at one end, which may indicate a read error. V gene TRBV12-3 or TRBV12-4 combines with J gene TRBJ1-1, with TRBD1 matching 12 bases. This CDR3 has 16 residues. CDR3 sequence: CASSLAGTGGNIEVFF. Written as DNA, the CDR3 is TGTGCCAGCAGCTTAGCGGGGACAGGGGGCAACATAGAAGTCTTCTTT.

This clonotype was seen repeatedly, ten times or more. V and J are TRBV28 and TRBJ2-7; TRBD1 matches at 7 bases. The CDR3 is 13 residues long. CDR1 and CDR2 from the germline V gene are MDHEN and SYDVKM. V shed 1 base and J 4 bases; nucleotides not matched to a gene: 1. The CDR3 bases are TGTGCCAGCAGTTTATCCAGGGGGTACGAGCAGTACTTC. This translates into CASSLSRGYEQYF.

This clonotype appeared many times. The chain combines TRBV9 with TRBJ2-3; no firm D call. CDR1 is SGDLS and CDR2 is YYNGEE in the germline V gene. V was shortened by 0 bases and J by 0 bases, with 14 bases between the two germline ends. This CDR3 comprises 17 residues. The CDR3: CASSVVLHTSSTDTQYF. In DNA form, the CDR3 reads TGTGCCAGCAGCGTAGTTCTCCATACCTCTAGCACAGATACGCAGTATTTT.

This clonotype was picked up a small number of times. V gene TRBV28 combines with J gene TRBJ1-5; D gene uncertain. Trimming removed 5 bases at V and 6 bases at J, with 11 bases between. The CDR3 length is 13 residues. Looked up from germline, CDR1 is MDHEN and CDR2 is SYDVKM. This CDR3 reads CASSKSSGQPQHF. The CDR3 DNA sequence: TGTGCCAGCAGTAAATCCTCTGGTCAGCCCCAGCATTTT.

As for this clonotype: A much larger clonotype is one base distant, so this may be a read error. The conserved phenylalanine or tryptophan normally closing the CDR3 is absent here, so this likely arose from a read error. V is TRBV28 and J is TRBJ1-5, with no clear D. The CDR3 has 11 residues. Germline CDR1 reads MDHEN; CDR2 reads SYDVKM. V was shortened by 8 bases and J by 3 bases, with 5 bases between the two germline ends. The CDR3 here is CASSLNQPQHY. The DNA of the CDR3 is TGTGCCAGCTCCCTCAATCAGCCCCAGCATTAT.

The chain uses TRBV2 and TRBJ2-4; 11 positions agree with TRBD1. The germline V gene has CDR1 SNHLY and CDR2 FYNNEI. This CDR3 is built from 16 residues. V was pared by 3 bases and J by 2 bases, with 3 bases of the junction left unmatched. CDR3 DNA sequence: TGTGCCAGCAGTGAGGGGACAGGGGGGTCCAAAAACATTCAGTACTTC. The encoded protein is CASSEGTGGSKNIQYF. The entire variable domain, with the rest obtained from reference TRBV2 and TRBJ2-4, is as follows: EPEVTQTPSHQVTQMGQEVILRCVPISNHLYFYWYRQILGQKVEFLVSFYNNEISEKSEIFDDQFSVERPDGSNFTLKIRSTKLEDSAMYFCASSEGTGGSKNIQYFGAGTRLSVL.

The sample holds many counts of this clonotype. The rearrangement links TRBV28 to TRBJ2-6; tentative D call: TRBD2 (5 bases). CDR3 length: 15 residues. V lost 2 bases to trimming and J lost 3 bases, with 8 bases between them. From germline, CDR1 is MDHEN and CDR2 SYDVKM. CDR3 DNA: TGTGCCAGCAGTTTACCGGGGAATGGGGCCAACGTCCTGACTTTC. Translating it yields CASSLPGNGANVLTF. Supplemented by reference TRBV28 and TRBJ2-6, the full variable domain reads DVKVTQSSRYLVKRTGEKVFLECVQDMDHENMFWYRQDPGLGLRLIYFSYDVKMKEKGDIPEGYSVSREKKERFSLILESASTNQTSMYLCASSLPGNGANVLTFGAGSRLTVL.

The chain links TRBV30 to TRBJ1-5; tentative D call: TRBD1 (5 bases). V lost 4 bases and J lost 6, with 16 bases in between. The germline V gene has CDR1 GTSNPN and CDR2 SVGIG (reference sequence). CDR3 length: 14 residues. CDR3: CAWIVGRVIQPQHF. Written as DNA, the CDR3 is TGTGCCTGGATAGTTGGCAGGGTAATTCAGCCCCAGCATTTT.

The CDR3 DNA sequence: TGCGCCAGCAGCCAAGGCCTTCCCCTCACATACAATGAGCAGTTCTTC. The encoded protein is CASSQGLPLTYNEQFF. The gene calls are TRBV4-1 and TRBJ2-1; D remains unclear. The CDR3 consists of 16 residues. Trimming took 1 base from V and 4 from J, leaving 14 bases between them. Germline CDR1 and CDR2: MGHRA and YSYEKL.

This clonotype has just a few counts. The chain couples TRBV12-5 to TRBJ2-2, with 7 nucleotides matching TRBD1. Germline V gene lookup returns CDR1 LGHNT and CDR2 FRNRAP. With V trimmed by 6 bases and J by 2 bases, 3 bases remained unmatched. The CDR3 sequence is 14 residues long. CDR3 nucleotides: TGTGCTAGTGGGACAGGGATCAACACCGGGGAGCTGTTTTTT. This sequence encodes CASGTGINTGELFF.

To note about this clonotype: A read error may explain this, as a much larger clone is one base away. J is TRBJ2-5 and V is TRBV4-3, with TRBD1 matching 10 bases. Germline loops: CDR1 LGHNA, CDR2 YSLEER. The CDR3 has 17 amino acids. As DNA, the CDR3 is TGCGCCAGCAGCCAAGGTGACAGGGGGCGCTTCCAAGGGACCCAGTACTTC. Translating gives CASSQGDRGRFQGTQYF.

Only a few counts were recorded for this clonotype. The chain links TRBV19 to TRBJ2-1; 9 bases map to TRBD2. CDR3 length equals 15 residues. Trimming at V came to 1 base and at J to 2 bases, leaving 0 bases not matched to a gene. Germline loops: CDR1 LNHDA, CDR2 SQIVND (reference sequence). In DNA, the CDR3 is TGTGCCAGTAGTATAGTAGCGGGAGCCTACAATGAGCAGTTCTTC. It translates to CASSIVAGAYNEQFF. Supplemented by reference TRBV19 and TRBJ2-1, the full variable domain reads DGGITQSPKYLFRKEGQNVTLSCEQNLNHDAMYWYRQDPGQGLRLIYYSQIVNDFQKGDIAEGYSVSREKKESFPLTVTSAQKNPTAFYLCASSIVAGAYNEQFFGPGTRLTVL.

Comment on this clonotype: A much more abundant neighbour one base away suggests this may be a read error. CDR3 nucleotide sequence: TGTACCAGCAGCTTAGCAAGCGGGAGGGTTGAGCAGTTCTTC. It translates to CTSSLASGRVEQFF. The V gene is TRBV7-6, the J gene TRBJ2-1; 10 bases line up with TRBD2. The germline V gene encodes CDR1 SGHVS and CDR2 FNYEAQ. The CDR3 covers 14 residues.

Comments on this clonotype: This may be a read error: a much more frequent sequence differs by one nucleotide. The chain has TRBV27 and TRBJ2-3; the D is unclear. The V end lost 5 bases, the J end lost 2 bases, and 8 bases lay between the germline ends. The length of the CDR3 is 13 residues. From germline, CDR1 is MNHEY and CDR2 SMNVEV (reference sequence). CDR3 amino acids: CASSVRITDTQYF. In DNA form, the CDR3 reads TGTGCCAGCAGTGTGCGGATCACAGATACGCAGTATTTT.

The J gene is TRBJ1-1, the V gene TRBV9, with no clear D. Germline V CDR1 and CDR2: SGDLS, YYNGEE. Between the trimmed V and J ends, which lost 6 bases and 6 bases, there was a span of 0 bases. This CDR3 region has 8 residues. CDR3 sequence reads: CASTEAFF. The CDR3 DNA sequence: TGTGCCAGCACTGAAGCTTTCTTT.

About this clonotype itself: An end of the junction differs from the germline gene, which may be a read error. CDR3 sequence (DNA): TGTGCCAGCAGCTTCAAAGCGGGAGTAGCCAAAAACATTCGGGACTTC. Protein product: CASSFKAGVAKNIRDF. The chain is built from TRBV7-8 and TRBJ2-4; 8 bases map to TRBD2. Germline lookup yields CDR1 SGHVS and CDR2 FQNEAQ. The CDR3 has 16 residues.

With regard to this clonotype: Possible read error: a much larger clone is one base away. This sequence joins TRBV28 and TRBJ1-1; D might be TRBD1 (5 bases). The CDR3 totals 14 residues. V lost 2 bases and J 4 bases, leaving 11 bases between the germline ends. In germline, CDR1 is MDHEN, CDR2 SYDVKM. As DNA, the CDR3 is TGTGCCAGCAGTTTAGACAGAGGGTGCACTGAAGCTTTCTTT. It yields the protein CASSLDRGCTEAFF.

This clonotype was observed a few times. The chain's CDR3 is CASSLEGQAWGQPQHF. The CDR3 DNA is TGTGCCAGCAGCTTGGAGGGACAGGCATGGGGTCAGCCCCAGCATTTT. The V and J genes are TRBV7-8 and TRBJ1-5, with 8 bases that match TRBD1. J gave up 6 bases and V 3 bases, and 10 bases lay outside the gene matches. The length of the CDR3 is 16 residues. Germline loops: CDR1 SGHVS, CDR2 FQNEAQ.